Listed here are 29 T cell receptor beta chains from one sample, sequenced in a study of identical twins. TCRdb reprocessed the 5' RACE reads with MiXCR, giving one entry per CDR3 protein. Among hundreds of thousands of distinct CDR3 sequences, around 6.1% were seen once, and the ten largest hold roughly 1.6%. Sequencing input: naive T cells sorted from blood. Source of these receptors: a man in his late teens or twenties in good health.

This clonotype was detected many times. CDR3 sequence (DNA): TGTGCCAGCAGCTTAGATCGGACTAGCGGGATCTCCTACAATGAGCAGTTCTTC. Amino acid sequence: CASSLDRTSGISYNEQFF. The V call is TRBV11-2, the J call TRBJ2-1; 12 positions agree with TRBD2. J gave up 0 bases and V 0 bases, and 3 bases lay outside the gene matches. The V gene's germline CDR1 is SGHAT and CDR2 FQNNGV. CDR3 size: 18 residues.

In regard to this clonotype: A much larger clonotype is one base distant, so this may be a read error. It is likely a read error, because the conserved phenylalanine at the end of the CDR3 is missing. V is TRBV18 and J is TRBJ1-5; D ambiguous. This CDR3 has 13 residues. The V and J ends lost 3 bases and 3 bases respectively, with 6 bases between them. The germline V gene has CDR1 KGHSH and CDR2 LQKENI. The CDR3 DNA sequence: TGTGCCAGCTCACCCGGCCCCAATCAGCCCCAGCATCTT. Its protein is CASSPGPNQPQHL.

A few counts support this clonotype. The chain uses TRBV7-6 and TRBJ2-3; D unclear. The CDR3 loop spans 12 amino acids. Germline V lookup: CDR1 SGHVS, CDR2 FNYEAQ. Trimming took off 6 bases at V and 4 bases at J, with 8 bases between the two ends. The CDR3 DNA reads TGTGCCAGCAGGGGGTTGTCAGATACGCAGTATTTT. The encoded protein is CASRGLSDTQYF.

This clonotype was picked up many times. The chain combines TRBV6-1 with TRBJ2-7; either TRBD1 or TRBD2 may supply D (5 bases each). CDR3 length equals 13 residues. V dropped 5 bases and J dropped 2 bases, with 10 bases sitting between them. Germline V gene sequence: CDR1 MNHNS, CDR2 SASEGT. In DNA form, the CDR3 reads TGTGCCAGCAGTCCGGGACGGGCCTACGAGCAGTACGTC. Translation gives CASSPGRAYEQYV.

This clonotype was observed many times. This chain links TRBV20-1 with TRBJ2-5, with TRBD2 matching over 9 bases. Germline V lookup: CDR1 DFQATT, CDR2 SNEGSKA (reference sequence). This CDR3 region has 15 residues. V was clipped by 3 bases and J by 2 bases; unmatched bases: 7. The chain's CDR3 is CSARPTSGRQETQYF. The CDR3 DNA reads TGCAGTGCTAGGCCGACTAGCGGCCGACAAGAGACCCAGTACTTC.

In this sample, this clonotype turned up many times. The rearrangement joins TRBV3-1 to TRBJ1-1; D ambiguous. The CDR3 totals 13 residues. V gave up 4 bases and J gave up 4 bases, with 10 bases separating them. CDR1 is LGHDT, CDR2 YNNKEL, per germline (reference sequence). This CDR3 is CASSPDGGTEAFF. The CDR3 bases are TGTGCCAGCAGCCCTGACGGCGGCACTGAAGCTTTCTTT.

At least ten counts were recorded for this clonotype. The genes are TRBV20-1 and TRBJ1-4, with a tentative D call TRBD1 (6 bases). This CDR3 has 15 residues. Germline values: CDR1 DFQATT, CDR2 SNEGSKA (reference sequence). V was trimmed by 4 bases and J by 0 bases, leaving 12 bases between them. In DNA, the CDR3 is TGCAGTGCTAACCCAGGGGTTGCAACTAATGAAAAACTGTTTTTT. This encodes CSANPGVATNEKLFF.

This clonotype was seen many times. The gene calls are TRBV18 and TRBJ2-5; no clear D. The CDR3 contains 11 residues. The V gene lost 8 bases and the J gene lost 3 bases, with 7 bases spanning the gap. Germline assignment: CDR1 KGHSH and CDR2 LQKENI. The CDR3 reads CASSPEETQYF. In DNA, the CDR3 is TGTGCCAGCAGCCCCGAAGAGACCCAGTACTTC.

The CDR3 coding sequence is TGTGCCAGCAGTTTAGGCTCGTTTCGCGAGCAGTACTTC. Translating gives CASSLGSFREQYF. This chain connects TRBV12-3 or TRBV12-4 to TRBJ2-7; no clear D. This CDR3 spans 13 amino acids. V was trimmed by 1 base and J by 6 bases, leaving 10 bases between them.

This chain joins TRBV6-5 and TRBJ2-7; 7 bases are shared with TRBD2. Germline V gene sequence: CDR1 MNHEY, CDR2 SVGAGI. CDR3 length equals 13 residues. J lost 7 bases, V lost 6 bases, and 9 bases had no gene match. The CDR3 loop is CASRYTGAGEQYF. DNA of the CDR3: TGTGCCAGCAGATATACCGGAGCGGGAGAGCAGTACTTC.

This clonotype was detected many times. CDR3 sequence (DNA): TGTGCCACCGGGGGCGGGGTTGTACAGCCCCAGCATTTT. This translates into CATGGGVVQPQHF. The rearrangement joins TRBV10-3 to TRBJ1-5, with a possible D match to TRBD1 (6 bases). The V gene's germline CDR1 is ENHRY and CDR2 SYGVKD. Trimming removed 10 bases at V and 7 bases at J, with 17 bases between. The CDR3 sequence is 13 residues long.

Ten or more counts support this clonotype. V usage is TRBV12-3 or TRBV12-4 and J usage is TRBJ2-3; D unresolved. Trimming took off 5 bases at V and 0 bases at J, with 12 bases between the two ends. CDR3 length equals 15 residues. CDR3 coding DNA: TGTGCCAGCAGTCCAGAGGCCGATAGCACAGATACGCAGTATTTT. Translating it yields CASSPEADSTDTQYF.

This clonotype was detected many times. The CDR3 loop reads CASSPKRTRGTHTDTQYF. Written as DNA, the CDR3 is TGTGCCAGCAGCCCGAAACGCACTAGGGGGACACACACAGATACGCAGTATTTT. The genes are TRBV11-2 and TRBJ2-3, with TRBD1 as a possible D gene (6 bases). CDR3 size: 18 residues. V was cut by 5 bases and J by 2 bases, with 23 bases left in between. CDR1 is SGHAT and CDR2 is FQNNGV in the germline V gene.

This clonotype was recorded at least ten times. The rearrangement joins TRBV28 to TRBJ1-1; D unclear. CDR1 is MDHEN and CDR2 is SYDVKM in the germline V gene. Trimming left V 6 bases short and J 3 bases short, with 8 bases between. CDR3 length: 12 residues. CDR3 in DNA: TGTGCCAGCAGCCCTGAAGACACTGAAGCTTTCTTT. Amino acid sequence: CASSPEDTEAFF. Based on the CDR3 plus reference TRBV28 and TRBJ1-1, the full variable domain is DVKVTQSSRYLVKRTGEKVFLECVQDMDHENMFWYRQDPGLGLRLIYFSYDVKMKEKGDIPEGYSVSREKKERFSLILESASTNQTSMYLCASSPEDTEAFFGQGTRLTVV.

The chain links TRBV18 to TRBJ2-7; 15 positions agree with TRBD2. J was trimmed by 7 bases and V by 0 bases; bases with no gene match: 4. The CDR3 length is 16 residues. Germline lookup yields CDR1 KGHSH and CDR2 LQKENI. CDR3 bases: TGTGCCAGCTCACCACCACGGGGACTAGCGGGGGGTGAGCAGTACTTC. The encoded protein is CASSPPRGLAGGEQYF.

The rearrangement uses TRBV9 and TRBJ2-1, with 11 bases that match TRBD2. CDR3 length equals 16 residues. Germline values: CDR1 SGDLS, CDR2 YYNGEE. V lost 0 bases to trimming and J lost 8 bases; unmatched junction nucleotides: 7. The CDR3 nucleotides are TGTGCCAGCAGCGTAGCTTCTAGCGGGAGGATCTATGAGCAGTTCTTC. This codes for CASSVASSGRIYEQFF.

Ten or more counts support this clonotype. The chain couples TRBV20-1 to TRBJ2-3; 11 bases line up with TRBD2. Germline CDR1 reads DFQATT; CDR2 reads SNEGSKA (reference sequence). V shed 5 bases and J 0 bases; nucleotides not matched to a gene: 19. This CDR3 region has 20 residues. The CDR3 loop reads CSAYIIPGLADEESTDTQYF. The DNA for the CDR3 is TGCAGTGCTTACATAATTCCGGGACTAGCGGATGAAGAAAGCACAGATACGCAGTATTTT.

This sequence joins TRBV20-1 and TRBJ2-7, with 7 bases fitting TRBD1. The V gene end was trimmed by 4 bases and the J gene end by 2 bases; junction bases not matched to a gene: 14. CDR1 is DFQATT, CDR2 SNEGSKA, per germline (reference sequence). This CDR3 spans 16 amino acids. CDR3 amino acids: CSATTWTGGMPYEQYF. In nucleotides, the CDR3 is TGCAGTGCTACTACCTGGACAGGAGGAATGCCCTACGAGCAGTACTTC.

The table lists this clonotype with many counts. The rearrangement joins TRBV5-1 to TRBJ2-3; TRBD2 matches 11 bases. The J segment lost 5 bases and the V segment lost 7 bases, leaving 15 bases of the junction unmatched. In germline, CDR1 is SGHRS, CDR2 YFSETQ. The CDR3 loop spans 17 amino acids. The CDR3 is CASRNLTIAGGEDTQYF. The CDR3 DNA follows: TGCGCCAGCCGAAATCTGACGATAGCGGGAGGGGAAGATACGCAGTATTTT.

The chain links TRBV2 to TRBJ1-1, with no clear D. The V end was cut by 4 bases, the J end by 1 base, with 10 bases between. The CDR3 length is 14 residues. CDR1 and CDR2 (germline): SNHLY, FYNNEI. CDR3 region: CASSALGGNTEAFF. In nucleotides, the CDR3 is TGTGCCAGCAGTGCGCTAGGAGGGAACACTGAAGCTTTCTTT.

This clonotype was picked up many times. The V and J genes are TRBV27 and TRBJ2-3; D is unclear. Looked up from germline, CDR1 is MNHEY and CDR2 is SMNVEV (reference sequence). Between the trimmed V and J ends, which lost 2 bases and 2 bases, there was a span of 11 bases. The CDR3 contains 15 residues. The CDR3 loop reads CASSLRPPHTDTQYF. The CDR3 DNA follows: TGTGCCAGCAGTTTAAGACCCCCTCACACAGATACGCAGTATTTT.

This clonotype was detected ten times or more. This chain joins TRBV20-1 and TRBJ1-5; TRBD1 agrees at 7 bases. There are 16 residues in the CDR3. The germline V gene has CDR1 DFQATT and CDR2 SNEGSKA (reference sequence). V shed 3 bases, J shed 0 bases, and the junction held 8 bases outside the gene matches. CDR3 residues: CSASRSGQASNQPQHF. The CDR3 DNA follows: TGCAGTGCTAGCAGGTCAGGACAGGCTAGCAATCAGCCCCAGCATTTT.

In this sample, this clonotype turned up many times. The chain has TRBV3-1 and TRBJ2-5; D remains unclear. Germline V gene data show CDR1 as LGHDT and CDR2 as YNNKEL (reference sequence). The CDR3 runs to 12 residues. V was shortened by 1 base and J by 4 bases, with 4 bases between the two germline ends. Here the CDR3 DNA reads TGTGCCAGCAGCCAAGTTTCAGAGACCCAGTACTTC. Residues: CASSQVSETQYF.

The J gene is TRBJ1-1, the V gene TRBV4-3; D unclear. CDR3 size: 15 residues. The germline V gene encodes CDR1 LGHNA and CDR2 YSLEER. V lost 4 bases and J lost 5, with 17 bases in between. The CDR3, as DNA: TGCGCCAGCAGCCCAGAAACGGCCCTCAGGACTGAAGCTTTCTTT. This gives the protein CASSPETALRTEAFF.

The CDR3 bases are TGTGCCAGCAGTCCGTCGATTTCAGGGCGGGAGCAGTACTTC. It specifies CASSPSISGREQYF. This rearrangement joins TRBV6-1 to TRBJ2-7; D is perhaps TRBD1 (5 bases). The V gene lost 5 bases and the J gene lost 7 bases, with 18 bases spanning the gap. The germline V gene encodes CDR1 MNHNS and CDR2 SASEGT. The CDR3 sequence is 14 residues long.

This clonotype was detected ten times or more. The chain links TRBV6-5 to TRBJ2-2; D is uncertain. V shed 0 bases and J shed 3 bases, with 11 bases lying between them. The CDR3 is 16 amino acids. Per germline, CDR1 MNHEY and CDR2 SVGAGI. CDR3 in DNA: TGTGCCAGCAGTTACTCGTGGGTTTTGTACACCGGGGAGCTGTTTTTT. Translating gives CASSYSWVLYTGELFF.

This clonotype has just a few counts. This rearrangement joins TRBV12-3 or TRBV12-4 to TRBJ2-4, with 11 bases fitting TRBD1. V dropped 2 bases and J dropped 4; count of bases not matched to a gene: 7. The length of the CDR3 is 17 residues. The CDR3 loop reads CASSLSPDRGPKNIQYF. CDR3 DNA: TGTGCCAGCAGTTTATCCCCGGACAGGGGGCCGAAAAACATTCAGTACTTC.

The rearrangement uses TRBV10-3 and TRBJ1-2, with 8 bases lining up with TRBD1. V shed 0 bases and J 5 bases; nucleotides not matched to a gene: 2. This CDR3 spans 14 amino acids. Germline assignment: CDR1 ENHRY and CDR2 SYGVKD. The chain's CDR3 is CAISESDRDYGYTF. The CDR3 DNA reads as TGTGCCATCAGTGAGTCGGACAGGGATTATGGCTACACCTTC.

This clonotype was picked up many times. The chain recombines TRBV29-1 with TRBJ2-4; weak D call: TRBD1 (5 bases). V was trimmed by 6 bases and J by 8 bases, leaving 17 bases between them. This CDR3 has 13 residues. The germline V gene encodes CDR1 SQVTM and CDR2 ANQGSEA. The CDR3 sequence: CSVLLTGLDIQYF. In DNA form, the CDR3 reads TGCAGCGTCCTGCTAACAGGTTTGGACATTCAGTACTTC.